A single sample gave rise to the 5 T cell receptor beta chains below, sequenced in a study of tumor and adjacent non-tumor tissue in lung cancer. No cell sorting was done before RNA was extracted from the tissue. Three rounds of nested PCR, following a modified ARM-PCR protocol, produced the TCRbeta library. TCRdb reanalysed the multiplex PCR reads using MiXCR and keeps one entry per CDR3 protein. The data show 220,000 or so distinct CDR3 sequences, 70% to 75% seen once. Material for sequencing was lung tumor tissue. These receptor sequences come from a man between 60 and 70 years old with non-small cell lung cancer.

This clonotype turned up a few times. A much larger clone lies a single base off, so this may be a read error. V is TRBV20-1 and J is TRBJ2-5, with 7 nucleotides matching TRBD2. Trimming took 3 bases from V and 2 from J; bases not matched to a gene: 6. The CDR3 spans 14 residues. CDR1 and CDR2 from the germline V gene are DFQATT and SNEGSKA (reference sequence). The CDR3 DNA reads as TGCAGTGCTAGCAGAGCGGGGTGGCAAGAGACCCAGTACTTC. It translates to CSASRAGWQETQYF.

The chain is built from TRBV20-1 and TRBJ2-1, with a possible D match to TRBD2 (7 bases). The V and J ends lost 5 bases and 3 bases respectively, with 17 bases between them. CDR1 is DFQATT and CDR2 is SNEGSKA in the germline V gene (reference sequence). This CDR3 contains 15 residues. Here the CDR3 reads CSAGERGAYYNEQFF. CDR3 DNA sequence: TGCAGTGCTGGGGAACGGGGGGCCTACTACAATGAGCAGTTCTTC.

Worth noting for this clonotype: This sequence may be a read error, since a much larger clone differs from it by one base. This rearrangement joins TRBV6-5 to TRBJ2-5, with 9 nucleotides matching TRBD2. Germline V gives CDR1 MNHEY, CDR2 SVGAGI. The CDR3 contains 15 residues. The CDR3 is CGSSRGLAYQETQYF. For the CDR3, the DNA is TGTGGCAGCAGTCGCGGACTAGCGTACCAAGAGACCCAGTACTTC.

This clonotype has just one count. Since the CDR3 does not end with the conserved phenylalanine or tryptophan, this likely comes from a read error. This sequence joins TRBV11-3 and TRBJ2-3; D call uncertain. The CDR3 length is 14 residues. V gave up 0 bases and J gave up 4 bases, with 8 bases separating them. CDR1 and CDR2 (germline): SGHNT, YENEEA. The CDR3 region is CASSLEGEADTQYY. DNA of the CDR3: TGTGCCAGCAGCTTAGAAGGAGAAGCAGATACGCAGTATTAT.

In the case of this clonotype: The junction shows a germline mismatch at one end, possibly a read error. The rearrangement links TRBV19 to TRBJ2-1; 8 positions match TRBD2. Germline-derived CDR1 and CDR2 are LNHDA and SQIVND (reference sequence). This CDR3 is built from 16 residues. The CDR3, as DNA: TGTGCCAGTAGTTCCTTCAGCGGGAGTAAGAACAATGAGCAGTCCTTC. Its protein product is CASSSFSGSKNNEQSF.